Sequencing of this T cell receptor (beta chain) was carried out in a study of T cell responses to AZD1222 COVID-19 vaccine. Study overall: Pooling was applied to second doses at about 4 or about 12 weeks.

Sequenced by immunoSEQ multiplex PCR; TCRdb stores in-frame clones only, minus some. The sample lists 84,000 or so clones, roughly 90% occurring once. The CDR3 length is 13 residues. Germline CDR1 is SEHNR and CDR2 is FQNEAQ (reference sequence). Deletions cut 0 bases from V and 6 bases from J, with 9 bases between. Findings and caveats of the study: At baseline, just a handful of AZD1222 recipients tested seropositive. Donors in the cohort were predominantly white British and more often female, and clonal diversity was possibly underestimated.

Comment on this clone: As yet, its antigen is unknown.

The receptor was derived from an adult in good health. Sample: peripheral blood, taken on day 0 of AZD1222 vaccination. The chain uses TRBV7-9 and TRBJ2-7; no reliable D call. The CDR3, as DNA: TGTGCCAGCAGCTTAGCGGGCGTAGGCGAGCAGTACTTC. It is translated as CASSLAGVGEQYF.